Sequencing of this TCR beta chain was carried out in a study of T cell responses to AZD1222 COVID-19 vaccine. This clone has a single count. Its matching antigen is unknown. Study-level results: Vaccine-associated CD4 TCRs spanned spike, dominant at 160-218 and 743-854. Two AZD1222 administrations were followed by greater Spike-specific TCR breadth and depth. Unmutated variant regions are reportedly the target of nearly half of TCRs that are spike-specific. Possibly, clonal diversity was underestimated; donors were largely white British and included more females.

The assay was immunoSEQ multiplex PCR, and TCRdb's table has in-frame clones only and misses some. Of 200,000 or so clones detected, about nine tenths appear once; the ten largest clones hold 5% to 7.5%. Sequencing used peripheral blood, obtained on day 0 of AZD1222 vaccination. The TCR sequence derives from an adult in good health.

This CDR3 reads CASSAGKDTGYTF. The CDR3 nucleotides are TGTGCCAGCAGCGCCGGGAAGGATACTGGCTACACCTTC. The J gene is TRBJ1-2, the V gene TRBV9; no clear D. CDR3 length: 13 amino acids. CDR1 is SGDLS and CDR2 is YYNGEE in the germline V gene. V lost 3 bases and J lost 7, with 13 bases in between.